These T cell receptor beta chains were read from a single sample in a study of T cells in Graves' hyperthyroidism and ophthalmopathy. Each CDR3 protein is one row after TCRdb ran MiXCR on the multiplex PCR reads. The table records 450,000 to 650,000 distinct CDR3 sequences, less than 25% of them present only once. The sample was blood. These receptors were collected from a man younger than 30 with Graves' hyperthyroidism. CDR3s include the opening cysteine and the closing phenylalanine or tryptophan. The D gene is left open where the match is weak. Size tells how often a clone was seen (once, few, many) or the class of an expanded clone, and some rows leave it out.

d_call,clone_size,j_call,v_call,cdr3_nt,cdr3_aa
.,many,TRBJ2-5,TRBV6-2/TRBV6-3,TGTGCCAGCAGCCCCTGGAGTGTGGAGACCCAGTACTTC,CASSPWSVETQYF
.,.,TRBJ2-5,TRBV12-3/TRBV12-4,TGTGCCAGCAGCCCAGACATTCCCCAAGAGACCCAGTACTTC,CASSPDIPQETQYF
.,.,TRBJ2-7,TRBV19,TGTGCCAGTAGGGGTAGGGGGACACCTACTTCCGAGCAGTACTTC,CASRGRGTPTSEQYF
TRBD1,once,TRBJ2-7,TRBV2,TGTGCCAACCTACAATGGACAGGGGGCGGTTACGAGCAGTACTTC,CANLQWTGGGYEQYF
.,few,TRBJ2-5,TRBV18,TGTGCCAGCTCACCAGGACGGAGAAGCCAAGAGACCCAGTACTTC,CASSPGRRSQETQYF
TRBD1,many,TRBJ1-1,TRBV29-1,TGCAGCGTTGGTGACAGGGGCTTGACTGAAGCTTTCTTT,CSVGDRGLTEAFF
TRBD2,few,TRBJ2-5,TRBV25-1,TGTGCCAGCAGCCAGACTAGCGGGGGGGTCTGGGAGACCCAGTACTTC,CASSQTSGGVWETQYF
.,.,TRBJ1-1,TRBV10-3,TGTGCCATCAGTGATACAGGGTCCCTGAACACTGAAGCTTTCTTT,CAISDTGSLNTEAFF
.,many,TRBJ2-5,TRBV6-5,TGTGCCAGCAGTTACTCGATTGGTAGGACCCAGTACTTC,CASSYSIGRTQYF
.,many,TRBJ2-7,TRBV6-1,TGTGCCAGCAAGTGGACAGACCGATGGGGGTCCTACGAGCAGTACTTC,CASKWTDRWGSYEQYF
TRBD1,many,TRBJ1-2,TRBV6-5,TGTGCCAGCAGAACTGGGACAGGCTATGGCTACACCTTC,CASRTGTGYGYTF
.,.,TRBJ1-2,TRBV12-5,TGTGCTAGTGGTTTGGTACGGGGTGGATACTATGGCTACACCTTC,CASGLVRGGYYGYTF
.,.,TRBJ2-7,TRBV28,TGTGCCAGCACTCTCCCGGGGTACGAGCAGTACTTC,CASTLPGYEQYF
TRBD2,few,TRBJ2-5,TRBV11-2,TGTGCCAGCAGCTTAGTCACGCCCGGGCGGGAGGGCCAGCAGACCCAGTACTTC,CASSLVTPGREGQQTQYF
TRBD1,many,TRBJ1-2,TRBV12-3/TRBV12-4,TGTGCCAGCAGCACCGGGACAGGGGGCATTTATGGCTACACCTTC,CASSTGTGGIYGYTF
.,.,TRBJ2-7,TRBV20-1,TGCAGTGCTGGGACGGATCAACACACTTCCTACGAGCAGTACTTC,CSAGTDQHTSYEQYF
.,many,TRBJ1-2,TRBV4-1,TGCGCCAGCAGCGAAACAGGGTTGGTTAGAGCTAACTATGGCTACACCTTC,CASSETGLVRANYGYTF
TRBD1,many,TRBJ2-7,TRBV7-9,TGTGCCAGCAGCGTGGACAGGGCCTACGAGCAGTACTTC,CASSVDRAYEQYF
.,few,TRBJ1-5,TRBV11-2,TGTGCCAGCAGCTTAGAGGGGGGCACTCAGCCCCAGCATTTT,CASSLEGGTQPQHF
TRBD1,many,TRBJ1-1,TRBV27,TGTGCCAGCAGTTGGGGGACAGGAGTGATGAACACTGAAGCTTTCTTT,CASSWGTGVMNTEAFF
.,many,TRBJ2-5,TRBV7-8,TGTGCCAGCAGATATCGATTGCAAGAGACCCAGTACTTC,CASRYRLQETQYF
.,many,TRBJ1-2,TRBV6-5,TGTGCCAGCAGTTACGACGGGAGCGGAGGCTACACCTTC,CASSYDGSGGYTF
.,many,TRBJ1-2,TRBV14,TGTGCCAGCAGCCAAGATCTGGGAGGGGGCTACACCTTC,CASSQDLGGGYTF
.,many,TRBJ2-7,TRBV11-2,TGTGCCAGCAGCTTAGAGGTATCCGAGCAGTACTTC,CASSLEVSEQYF
.,.,TRBJ2-5,TRBV12-3/TRBV12-4,TGTGCCAGCAGTTGGGCGTTGGAGCAAGAGACCCAGTACTTC,CASSWALEQETQYF
.,many,TRBJ1-2,TRBV20-1,TGCAGTGCTAGAGATCAGGGATATGGCTACACCTTC,CSARDQGYGYTF
.,.,TRBJ1-1,TRBV15,TGTGCCACCAGCAGAGGAGGGGTGGAGCCGAACACTGAAGCTTTCTTT,CATSRGGVEPNTEAFF
.,many,TRBJ1-2,TRBV12-3/TRBV12-4,TGTGCCAGCAGTCCCACGGGGGGCGCAGGGTTAAGGAACGGCTACACCTTC,CASSPTGGAGLRNGYTF
.,.,TRBJ1-6,TRBV20-1,TGCAGTGTCACCCGGGGGGGCGTGAATTCACCCCTCCACTTT,CSVTRGGVNSPLHF
.,.,TRBJ1-5,TRBV5-6,TGTGCCAGCAGCTTTGCTGGGGGCGCGGGCAATCAGCCCCAGCATTTT,CASSFAGGAGNQPQHF
.,many,TRBJ2-5,TRBV12-3/TRBV12-4,TGTGCCAGCAGCCAGGTCGGGGCGGACCAAGAGACCCAGTACTTC,CASSQVGADQETQYF
TRBD1,many,TRBJ1-2,TRBV12-3/TRBV12-4,TGTGCCAGCAGTTTTGGACAGGGGAACAACTATGGCTACACCTTC,CASSFGQGNNYGYTF
.,many,TRBJ2-5,TRBV19,TGTGCCAGTAGTATCGGACGCGGGCAAGGGACCCAGTACTTC,CASSIGRGQGTQYF
.,many,TRBJ1-1,TRBV5-6,TGTGCCAGCAGCTCCTACTTGGGGGGGGAGGCTTTCTTT,CASSSYLGGEAFF
.,.,TRBJ2-7,TRBV6-1,TGTGCCAGCAGTGAACTGCCAGGGACCTACGAGCAGTACTTC,CASSELPGTYEQYF
TRBD1,few,TRBJ1-6,TRBV12-3/TRBV12-4,TGTGCCAGCAGTTTAACAGGGGGCCTTCCTAATTCACCCCTCCACTTT,CASSLTGGLPNSPLHF
.,.,TRBJ1-2,TRBV7-8,TGTGCCAGCAGCTTACGAGCTTATGGCTACACCTTC,CASSLRAYGYTF
.,.,TRBJ1-5,TRBV19,TGTGCCAGTAGTATTCCCGGGACGGTTCGACGGCAGCCCCAGCATTTT,CASSIPGTVRRQPQHF
.,.,TRBJ1-2,TRBV6-5,TGTGCCAGCAGTTATGGGAATGGCTACACCTTC,CASSYGNGYTF
.,many,TRBJ1-5,TRBV12-3/TRBV12-4,TGTGCCAGCAGTTTAGCGGAGGGGGGGCCCCAGCATTTT,CASSLAEGGPQHF
.,.,TRBJ2-7,TRBV18,TGTGCCAGCTCACCACCTCCGGACAGCCCCTACGAGCAGTACTTC,CASSPPPDSPYEQYF
.,many,TRBJ2-7,TRBV7-8,TGTGCCAGCAGCCCAAGACGGTCAGGGTCGGGAACCTACGAGCAGTACTTC,CASSPRRSGSGTYEQYF
.,many,TRBJ1-5,TRBV19,TGTGCCAGTAGTATCTCTCGGGTTAGGAGCAATCAGCCCCAGCATTTT,CASSISRVRSNQPQHF
.,many,TRBJ2-7,TRBV6-1,TGTGCCAGCAGTGAAGAGCCCTCCTACGAGCAGTACTTC,CASSEEPSYEQYF
TRBD1,.,TRBJ2-7,TRBV6-2/TRBV6-3,TGTGCCAGCAACGCCGGGACAGAAGGGGTCTACGAGCAGTACTTC,CASNAGTEGVYEQYF
.,many,TRBJ1-1,TRBV12-5,TGTGCTAGTGGTTTGGTAGCCACTGAAGCTTTCTTT,CASGLVATEAFF